This entry lists 16 T cell receptor beta chains sequenced from one sample in a study of T cell repertoires in cytomegalovirus infection. Each CDR3 protein gets one entry after TCRdb re-called the reads with MiXCR. In the table there are 400,000 to 600,000 distinct CDR3 sequences, approximately 46% of which are singletons. No cognate antigen is known for these TCRs. This material consisted of cultured PBMCs, taken from culture after CMV antigen stimulation. Receptor source: a human donor in good health (CMV status not recorded). Some clones in this sample may be carry-over from other donors' samples.

V and J are TRBV24-1 and TRBJ2-1, with a tentative D call TRBD2 (7 bases). Germline V lookup: CDR1 KGHDR, CDR2 SFDVKD. Trimming removed 3 bases from V and 14 bases from J, with 13 bases in between. The CDR3 totals 12 residues. The CDR3 sequence is CATSDEGGDEFF. The CDR3 DNA reads TGTGCCACCAGTGATGAAGGGGGGGATGAGTTCTTC.

V usage is TRBV6-1 and J usage is TRBJ2-3, with D perhaps being TRBD1 or TRBD2 (5 bases each). Per germline, CDR1 MNHNS and CDR2 SASEGT. V was shortened by 6 bases and J by 4 bases, with 17 bases between the two germline ends. This CDR3 contains 15 residues. The CDR3 nucleotides read TGTGCCAGCAGACGGGACCGGCTTCTAGCAGATACGCAGTATTTT. Its protein product is CASRRDRLLADTQYF.

This clonotype was detected only a few times. The chain couples TRBV2 to TRBJ2-3, with 13 bases matching TRBD2. V lost 11 bases to trimming and J lost 0 bases; unmatched junction nucleotides: 8. The CDR3 totals 16 residues. Germline V lookup: CDR1 SNHLY, CDR2 FYNNEI. Written as DNA, the CDR3 is TGTGCCTCGAAGGTGGGACTAGCGGGGAGCACAGATACGCAGTATTTT. Its translation is CASKVGLAGSTDTQYF.

This clonotype was picked up a small number of times. V usage is TRBV7-9 and J usage is TRBJ1-1; D possibly corresponds to TRBD1 (5 bases). From germline, CDR1 is SEHNR and CDR2 FQNEAQ (reference sequence). The CDR3 length is 17 residues. V gave up 1 base and J gave up 5 bases, with 20 bases separating them. The CDR3 DNA reads TGTGCCAGCAGCTTAGTAGGGGCGTTGGTTAAGGGGACTGAAGCTTTCTTT. Translation: CASSLVGALVKGTEAFF.

V and J are TRBV12-3 or TRBV12-4 and TRBJ2-5, with D maybe TRBD1 (5 bases). CDR3 length equals 18 residues. V was pared by 0 bases and J by 0 bases, with 17 bases between. The CDR3: CASSLAELGLPYQETQYF. CDR3 nucleotide sequence: TGTGCCAGCAGTTTAGCGGAGTTGGGGCTCCCGTACCAAGAGACCCAGTACTTC.

This chain connects TRBV7-9 to TRBJ2-7, with TRBD1 matching over 7 bases. The CDR3 is 13 amino acids. Trimming cost V 5 bases and J 2 bases; bases outside gene matches: 3. Germline CDR1 and CDR2: SEHNR and FQNEAQ (reference sequence). The CDR3 reads CASSKTGTYEQYF. CDR3 in DNA: TGTGCCAGCAGCAAGACAGGGACCTACGAGCAGTACTTC.

The table lists this clonotype with a few counts. V usage is TRBV7-9 and J usage is TRBJ2-7, with 10 nucleotides matching TRBD1. The CDR3 runs 17 residues. In germline, CDR1 is SEHNR, CDR2 FQNEAQ (reference sequence). Unmatched junction bases numbered 11, after V lost 5 bases and J lost 1 base. This CDR3 reads CASSTEDEGQGSYEQYF. CDR3 DNA sequence: TGTGCCAGCAGCACCGAAGACGAGGGACAGGGGTCCTACGAGCAGTACTTC. The full variable domain, completed using reference TRBV7-9 and TRBJ2-7, is DTGVSQNPRHKITKRGQNVTFRCDPISEHNRLYWYRQTLGQGPEFLTYFQNEAQLEKSRLLSDRFSAERPKGSFSTLEIQRTEQGDSAMYLCASSTEDEGQGSYEQYFGPGTRLTVT.

The chain uses TRBV10-3 and TRBJ2-1; TRBD2 aligns across 7 bases. The germline V gene encodes CDR1 ENHRY and CDR2 SYGVKD. V was pared by 3 bases and J by 10 bases, with 30 bases of the junction left unmatched. The CDR3 sequence is 21 residues long. CDR3: CAISDPLGQGRLAPPPREQFF. CDR3 in DNA: TGTGCCATCAGTGACCCCCTCGGGCAGGGACGACTAGCCCCCCCTCCTAGGGAGCAGTTCTTC.

The chain combines TRBV7-2 with TRBJ2-7, with 13 bases matching TRBD2. Germline V gene sequence: CDR1 SGHTA, CDR2 FQGNSA. The CDR3 runs 15 residues. After removal of 4 bases from V and 2 bases from J, the junction contained 2 bases not matched to a gene. This chain's CDR3 is CASSSTSGRAYEQYF. CDR3 sequence (DNA): TGTGCCAGCAGCTCCACTAGCGGGAGGGCCTACGAGCAGTACTTC.

This chain uses TRBV2 with TRBJ1-3; tentatively, D is TRBD1 (5 bases). The CDR3 is 13 residues long. In germline, CDR1 is SNHLY, CDR2 FYNNEI. Deletions cut 7 bases from V and 2 bases from J, with 9 bases between. CDR3 amino acids: CASTPGTGNTIYF. The CDR3 coding sequence is TGTGCCAGCACCCCAGGGACTGGAAACACCATATATTTT.

The rearrangement uses TRBV6-5 and TRBJ2-3; 7 bases map to TRBD1. V was pared by 6 bases and J by 2 bases, with 2 bases of the junction left unmatched. CDR1 MNHEY and CDR2 SVGAGI come from the germline V gene. This CDR3 comprises 13 residues. The CDR3 loop is CASRGTATDTQYF. CDR3 nucleotide sequence: TGTGCCAGCAGGGGGACAGCCACAGATACGCAGTATTTT.

This clonotype was seen a handful of times. The chain combines TRBV7-2 with TRBJ2-3; possible D gene TRBD2, 7 bases. The germline CDR1 and CDR2 sequences are SGHTA and FQGNSA. The V end was cut by 3 bases, the J end by 4 bases, with 14 bases between. The length of the CDR3 is 15 residues. In DNA form, the CDR3 reads TGTGCCAGCAGCTTCCGGGGAGGGGGATCAGATACGCAGTATTTT. Translated, it gives CASSFRGGGSDTQYF.

The rearrangement uses TRBV19 and TRBJ2-1; TRBD1 aligns across 10 bases. Trimming cost V 3 bases and J 7 bases; bases outside gene matches: 3. The CDR3 runs 14 residues. The germline CDR1 and CDR2 sequences are LNHDA and SQIVND (reference sequence). CDR3 sequence (DNA): TGTGCCAGTAGTATGTGGACAGGGGGGAATGAGCAGTTCTTC. The encoded protein is CASSMWTGGNEQFF.

The genes are TRBV6-8 and TRBJ2-5, with 7 bases matching TRBD2. This CDR3 spans 16 amino acids. Germline-derived CDR1 and CDR2 are MNHGY and SAAAGT. V shed 4 bases, J shed 9 bases, and the junction held 17 bases outside the gene matches. The CDR3 DNA sequence: TGTGCCAGCAGTTCCTGGAGCGGGTCCTATGCGGGGGCCCAGTACTTC. Its protein is CASSSWSGSYAGAQYF.

This clonotype was detected ten times or more. The chain recombines TRBV7-2 with TRBJ1-3, with D possibly TRBD1 on 6 matching bases. CDR3 length equals 14 residues. V lost 5 bases and J 3 bases, leaving 11 bases between the germline ends. In germline, CDR1 is SGHTA, CDR2 FQGNSA. DNA of the CDR3: TGTGCCAGCAGCCTAGGACAGCTTGGAAACACCATATATTTT. Amino acid sequence: CASSLGQLGNTIYF. The full variable domain, with the rest looked up from reference TRBV7-2 and TRBJ1-3, is GAGVSQSPSNKVTEKGKDVELRCDPISGHTALYWYRQSLGQGLEFLIYFQGNSAPDKSGLPSDRFSAERTGGSVSTLTIQRTQQEDSAVYLCASSLGQLGNTIYFGEGSWLTVV.

This clonotype was seen many times. The genes are TRBV7-2 and TRBJ2-3; 7 nucleotides match TRBD2. Germline assignment: CDR1 SGHTA and CDR2 FQGNSA. Trimming took 5 bases from V and 2 from J; bases not matched to a gene: 4. CDR3 length equals 14 residues. The CDR3: CASSPQRDTDTQYF. The CDR3 region has the DNA TGTGCCAGCAGCCCCCAGCGGGACACAGATACGCAGTATTTT.